Listed below are T cell receptor beta chains from one sample, sequenced in a study of long-term antiretroviral therapy in people with HIV. Here immunoSEQ multiplex PCR was the method, and the copy in TCRdb shows in-frame clones only, minus some. The sample lists roughly 19,000 clones, roughly 86% occurring once. Sequenced here: unsorted PBMCs, sampled 2.1 years after starting antiretroviral therapy. The source of these receptors is a man aged 18 to 30 with HIV. Both conserved end residues are part of each CDR3. A D gene is named only where the DNA matches it firmly. Size tells how often a clone was seen (once, few, many) or the class of an expanded clone, and some rows leave it out.

d_gene | j_gene | abundance | v_gene | CDR3nt | CDR3aa
- | TRBJ1-1 | - | TRBV9 | TGTGCCAGCAGCGTGACACCGAACACTGAAGCTTTCTTT | CASSVTPNTEAFF
TRBD2 | TRBJ2-3 | - | TRBV27 | TGTGCCAGCAGTCATAAGGGACTAGCGGGCCCCACAGATACGCAGTATTTT | CASSHKGLAGPTDTQYF
- | TRBJ2-7 | - | TRBV4-3 | TGCGCCAGCAGCCAAGAAGGGGGGGCCGGACCTGGCCACGAGCAGTACTTC | CASSQEGGAGPGHEQYF
- | TRBJ2-1 | - | TRBV7-9 | TGTGCCAGCAGCTTAGTTTTGGGTAGAAACTATGAGCAGTTCTTC | CASSLVLGRNYEQFF
- | TRBJ2-7 | - | TRBV25-1 | TGTGCCAGCAGTGCCCGAGGAGCCAACGAGCAGTACTTC | CASSARGANEQYF
- | TRBJ2-5 | - | TRBV7-8 | TGTGCCAGCAGCTCCTGGTCCCCCGGGCGAGAGACCCAGTACTTC | CASSSWSPGRETQYF
TRBD2 | TRBJ2-3 | - | TRBV6-1 | TGTGCCAGCAGTGCCACCCGGGGGGAGTTGGGAGATACGCAGTATTTT | CASSATRGELGDTQYF
- | TRBJ2-7 | - | TRBV7-3 | TGTGCCAGCAGCTTAATAGGGACTCTGACAGACGAGCAGTACTTC | CASSLIGTLTDEQYF
- | TRBJ2-7 | - | TRBV6-6 | TGTGCCAGCAGTTCGCTGGGGGGGCGGTACGAGCAGTACTTC | CASSSLGGRYEQYF
TRBD2 | TRBJ2-3 | once | TRBV9 | TGTGCCAGCAGCTCGGGTCTAGCGGGGTCTGAAGATACGCAGTATTTT | CASSSGLAGSEDTQYF
- | TRBJ2-7 | - | TRBV10-2 | TGCGCCAGCAGTGGAATGGTTGGGTTCTACGAGCAGTACTTC | CASSGMVGFYEQYF
TRBD1 | TRBJ2-7 | - | TRBV5-6 | TGTGCCAGCAGCTTAGGGACAGTCGAGCAGTACTTC | CASSLGTVEQYF
- | TRBJ1-2 | - | TRBV19 | TGTGCCAGTAGTATTAAGTCTAACTATGGCTACACCTTC | CASSIKSNYGYTF
- | TRBJ1-3 | - | TRBV10-2 | TGCGCCAGCAGTAGGCCGGACTCTGGAAACACCATATATTTT | CASSRPDSGNTIYF
TRBD1 | TRBJ1-5 | once | TRBV28 | TGTGCCAGCAGTTGGGACAGGTCACCTACTAATCAGCCCCAGCATTTT | CASSWDRSPTNQPQHF
- | TRBJ1-5 | few | TRBV19 | TGTGCCAGTAGGAATCAGGGGCGTCAGCCCCAGCATTTT | CASRNQGRQPQHF
- | TRBJ2-7 | - | TRBV15 | TGTGCCACCAGCAGAGACCTATTAAATACCTACGAGCAGTACTTC | CATSRDLLNTYEQYF
- | TRBJ2-4 | - | TRBV2 | TGTGCCAGCAGAGCTAGACAGGAACGACCACTAAACATTCAGTACTTC | CASRARQERPLNIQYF
TRBD1 | TRBJ2-7 | - | TRBV6-4 | TGTGCCAGCAGTGACGGGGCTACGGGACAGGGGATCTACGAGCAGTACTTC | CASSDGATGQGIYEQYF
- | TRBJ2-1 | - | TRBV11-2 | TGTGCCAGCAGCTTAGAAGGCGCCTACAATGAGCAGTTCTTC | CASSLEGAYNEQFF
- | TRBJ1-5 | - | TRBV5-5 | TGTGCCAGCAGCCCCGGTGGGGGTTACTATAACAATCAGCCCCAGCATTTT | CASSPGGGYYNNQPQHF
TRBD2 | TRBJ2-7 | - | TRBV27 | TGTGCCAGCAGTGGGCCAGGGAGGGCCTCCTACGAGCAGTACTTC | CASSGPGRASYEQYF
- | TRBJ2-7 | - | TRBV7-9 | TGTGCCAGCAGCTTGGGGGGTTTGGACTACGAGCAGTACTTC | CASSLGGLDYEQYF
TRBD1 | TRBJ2-7 | - | TRBV4-3 | TGCGCCAGCAGCCGATCGACAGGGCCCTTTTACGAGCAGTACTTC | CASSRSTGPFYEQYF
- | TRBJ2-7 | - | TRBV4-2 | TGTGCCAGCAGCCAAGTACAGGGCCACTACGAGCAGTACTTC | CASSQVQGHYEQYF